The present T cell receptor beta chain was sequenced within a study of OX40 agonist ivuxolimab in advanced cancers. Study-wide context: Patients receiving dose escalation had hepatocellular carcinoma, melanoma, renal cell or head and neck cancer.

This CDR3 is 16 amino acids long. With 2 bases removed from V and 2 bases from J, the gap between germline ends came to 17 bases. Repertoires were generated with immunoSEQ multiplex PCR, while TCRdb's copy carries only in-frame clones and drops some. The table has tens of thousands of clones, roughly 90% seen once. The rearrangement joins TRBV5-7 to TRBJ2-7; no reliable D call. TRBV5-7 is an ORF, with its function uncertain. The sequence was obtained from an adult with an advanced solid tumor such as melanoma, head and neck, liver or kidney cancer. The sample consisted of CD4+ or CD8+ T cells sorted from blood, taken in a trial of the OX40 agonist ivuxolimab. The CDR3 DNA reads TGTGCCAGCAGCTTTCGCCAGGACCGAGAAGCCTACGAGCAGTACTTC. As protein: CASSFRQDREAYEQYF.